This TCR beta chain was retrieved from a study of T-cell memory formation after mild COVID-19. Using its own MiXCR run on the 5' RACE reads, TCRdb lists one record per CDR3 protein. Here the sample spans around 340,000 distinct CDR3 sequences, approximately 13% being singletons. Findings of the study overall: Clones that contracted from day 15 to 85 had balanced CD4/CD8; later expanders were CD4+ biased. A subset of responding clones appeared in pre-infection memory, suggesting cross-reactive memory joined. Of the contracting clones, CD4+ ones lay mainly in CM and EM, and CD8+ ones in EMRA.

In this sample, this clonotype turned up many times. Its target is not known. The V end lost 4 bases, the J end lost 3 bases, and 5 bases lay between the germline ends. CDR1 is MNHEY, CDR2 SVGAGI, per germline. This CDR3 region has 12 residues. The sequence derives from a man aged 18-30 years who had mild COVID-19 (a few samples of this study predate the infection). Cell type and time point are not known. The rearrangement uses TRBV6-5 and TRBJ2-3; D ambiguous. Source material: PBMCs or a T cell subset sorted from them (not recorded which). In DNA, the CDR3 is TGTGCCAGCAGTTCCTGGACAGATACGCAGTATTTT. It translates to CASSSWTDTQYF.